A single sample gave rise to the 32 T cell receptor beta chains below, sequenced in a study of CD8 T cells in ankylosing spondylitis. What these receptors recognize is not known. From the 5' RACE reads, TCRdb called clonotypes with MiXCR, one entry per CDR3 protein. The sample has some 140,000 distinct CDR3 sequences; more than 15% are singletons. Study observations and caveats: Made up of eight highly homologous variants, a TCR beta motif appeared characteristic of ankylosing spondylitis blood.

The sequenced sample was blood, either unsorted or a sorted T cell fraction (not recorded which). The receptors shown here come from a male donor with ankylosing spondylitis.

V gene TRBV7-2 combines with J gene TRBJ2-3, with 7 bases lining up with TRBD2. The CDR3 runs to 19 residues. Losses at the gene ends were 0 bases for V and 5 bases for J; bases not matched to a gene: 17. Germline V gene lookup returns CDR1 SGHTA and CDR2 FQGNSA. The CDR3 DNA sequence: TGTGCCAGCAGCTTAGCGCCTCTAGCGGTCCCCAGCAGAGGAGATACGCAGTATTTT. It is translated as CASSLAPLAVPSRGDTQYF.

J is TRBJ2-3 and V is TRBV9; D uncertain. V lost 2 bases and J 6 bases, leaving 7 bases between the germline ends. The germline V gene encodes CDR1 SGDLS and CDR2 YYNGEE. The CDR3 is 12 residues long. The CDR3 region is CASSVPRDTQYF. The CDR3 DNA is TGTGCCAGCAGCGTCCCTAGGGATACGCAGTATTTT.

There are a few counts of this clonotype. The CDR3 region is CASSLAITGSDEQFF. CDR3 coding DNA: TGTGCCAGCAGCCTAGCGATTACAGGGAGCGATGAGCAGTTCTTC. The genes are TRBV7-3 and TRBJ2-1, with D perhaps being TRBD1 or TRBD2 (6 bases each). The CDR3 has 15 amino acids. Trimming took 5 bases from V and 8 from J, leaving 19 bases between them. In germline, CDR1 is SGHTA, CDR2 FQGTGA.

The chain uses TRBV27 and TRBJ1-6; TRBD1 aligns across 9 bases. V shed 5 bases, J shed 7 bases, and the junction held 9 bases outside the gene matches. CDR3 length equals 16 residues. CDR1 MNHEY and CDR2 SMNVEV come from the germline V gene (reference sequence). CDR3 sequence: CASSLTGTGSNSPLHF. In nucleotides, the CDR3 is TGTGCCAGCAGTCTAACCGGGACAGGGTCAAATTCACCCCTCCACTTT.

CDR3 bases: TGTGCCAGCCTCATTAACTATGGCTACACCTTC. It is translated as CASLINYGYTF. The chain is built from TRBV6-1 and TRBJ1-2; D not certain. V was pared by 8 bases and J by 1 base, with 5 bases between. Germline loops: CDR1 MNHNS, CDR2 SASEGT. The length of the CDR3 is 11 residues.

Ten or more counts support this clonotype. The rearrangement links TRBV3-1 to TRBJ1-5, with D unresolved. V dropped 1 base and J dropped 5 bases, with 6 bases sitting between them. The CDR3 sequence is 13 residues long. The germline V gene encodes CDR1 LGHDT and CDR2 YNNKEL (reference sequence). The CDR3 coding sequence is TGTGCCAGCAGCCAAGTTTCGGATCAGCCCCAGCATTTT. Its protein is CASSQVSDQPQHF.

The sample holds a few counts of this clonotype. The chain employs TRBV2 and TRBJ2-2, with unresolved D. This CDR3 comprises 16 residues. Trimming shortened V by 2 bases and J by 5 bases, and 15 bases separated the two germline ends. CDR1 is SNHLY and CDR2 is FYNNEI in the germline V gene. The CDR3 loop reads CASSEWVGLRTGELFF. The CDR3, as DNA: TGTGCCAGCAGTGAATGGGTGGGTCTGAGGACCGGGGAGCTGTTTTTT.

This clonotype was observed a few times. The rearrangement uses TRBV14 and TRBJ1-1; D perhaps matches TRBD1 (6 bases). Germline CDR1 is SGHDN and CDR2 is FVKESK. Between the trimmed V and J ends, which lost 3 bases and 5 bases, there was a span of 10 bases. The CDR3 sequence is 13 residues long. CDR3 coding DNA: TGTGCCAGCAGCCAGGGGGCCGGGACTGAAGCTTTCTTT. Residues: CASSQGAGTEAFF.

This clonotype was seen a handful of times. This sequence joins TRBV29-1 and TRBJ2-5; the match to TRBD2 covers 7 bases. V gave up 6 bases and J gave up 2 bases; unmatched junction bases: 9. Germline CDR1 SQVTM, CDR2 ANQGSEA. This CDR3 has 14 amino acids. The CDR3 DNA follows: TGCAGCGTGCATGGGACTAACCCACAAGAGACCCAGTACTTC. The encoded protein is CSVHGTNPQETQYF.

A word on this clonotype: One junction end disagrees with the germline gene, perhaps due to a read error. This chain joins TRBV27 and TRBJ1-2; D uncertain. CDR3 length: 13 residues. Germline V CDR1 and CDR2: MNHEY, SMNVEV (reference sequence). The CDR3 sequence is CASSPLGEDGYTF. DNA of the CDR3: TGTGCCAGCAGTCCCCTTGGTGAGGATGGTTACACCTTC.

The V gene is TRBV7-8, the J gene TRBJ2-7; D may be TRBD1 (6 bases). The CDR3 loop spans 17 amino acids. Germline loops: CDR1 SGHVS, CDR2 FQNEAQ. V gave up 2 bases and J gave up 0 bases, with 17 bases separating them. The CDR3 region is CASSLPQGSADSYEQYF. As DNA, the CDR3 is TGTGCCAGCAGCTTACCACAGGGCAGCGCCGACTCCTACGAGCAGTACTTC. Full variable domain (remainder filled in from reference TRBV7-8 and TRBJ2-7): GAGVSQSPRYKVAKRGQDVALRCDPISGHVSLFWYQQALGQGPEFLTYFQNEAQLDKSGLPSDRFFAERPEGSVSTLKIQRTQQEDSAVYLCASSLPQGSADSYEQYFGPGTRLTVT.

J is TRBJ2-3 and V is TRBV7-9; D remains ambiguous. The CDR3 runs 16 residues. Trimming stripped 4 bases from V and 1 base from J, with 15 bases between. Germline lookup yields CDR1 SEHNR and CDR2 FQNEAQ (reference sequence). The CDR3 DNA is TGTGCCAGCAGCTCCTCCCCCGGAGTTGGCACAGATACGCAGTATTTT. Translating gives CASSSSPGVGTDTQYF.

This clonotype has a handful of counts. The CDR3 spells CATAETLRTEAFF. Written as DNA, the CDR3 is TGCGCCACCGCGGAGACACTGCGCACTGAAGCTTTCTTT. V is TRBV5-1 and J is TRBJ1-1; D is uncertain. Germline loops: CDR1 SGHRS, CDR2 YFSETQ. The ends were cut back, 9 bases at V and 4 bases at J, with 16 bases in the middle. The CDR3 is 13 residues long. The entire variable domain, with the rest obtained from reference TRBV5-1 and TRBJ1-1, is as follows: KAGVTQTPRYLIKTRGQQVTLSCSPISGHRSVSWYQQTPGQGLQFLFEYFSETQRNKGNFPGRFSGRQFSNSRSEMNVSTLELGDSALYLCATAETLRTEAFFGQGTRLTVV.

V usage is TRBV20-1 and J usage is TRBJ2-1; 10 bases line up with TRBD2. Germline V CDR1 and CDR2: DFQATT, SNEGSKA (reference sequence). V was pared by 1 base and J by 5 bases, with 2 bases of the junction left unmatched. This CDR3 comprises 14 residues. DNA of the CDR3: TGCAGTGCTAGAGGACTAGCGGGTCACAATGAGCAGTTCTTC. Its translation: CSARGLAGHNEQFF.

This clonotype came up a few times. The rearrangement uses TRBV5-5 and TRBJ1-1; perhaps TRBD1 as D (6 bases). Germline V lookup: CDR1 SGHKS, CDR2 YYEKEE (reference sequence). The CDR3 consists of 16 residues. V shed 2 bases and J shed 3 bases, with 17 bases lying between them. CDR3 sequence (DNA): TGTGCCAGCAGCTTTTGGCGGTACAGGGTTGACACTGAAGCTTTCTTT. Its translation is CASSFWRYRVDTEAFF. The entire variable domain, with the rest obtained from reference TRBV5-5 and TRBJ1-1, is as follows: DAGVTQSPTHLIKTRGQQVTLRCSPISGHKSVSWYQQVLGQGPQFIFQYYEKEERGRGNFPDRFSARQFPNYSSELNVNALLLGDSALYLCASSFWRYRVDTEAFFGQGTRLTVV.

This chain connects TRBV29-1 to TRBJ1-2, with a tentative D call TRBD1 (5 bases). Germline V lookup: CDR1 SQVTM, CDR2 ANQGSEA. V lost 1 base and J 12 bases, leaving 12 bases between the germline ends. CDR3 length: 11 amino acids. CDR3 sequence (DNA): TGCAGCGTTGAAGTGGGGCCTAGGGACACCTTC. Encoded protein: CSVEVGPRDTF.

V gene TRBV20-1 combines with J gene TRBJ2-7, with D unresolved. This CDR3 spans 12 amino acids. Germline CDR1 DFQATT, CDR2 SNEGSKA (reference sequence). The V end was cut by 1 base, the J end by 3 bases, with 7 bases between. CDR3 amino acids: CSARGSLYEQYF. As DNA, the CDR3 is TGCAGTGCTAGAGGATCACTCTACGAGCAGTACTTC.

In its sample, this clonotype was seen many times. The chain combines TRBV20-1 with TRBJ2-2; D may be TRBD2 (5 bases). CDR3 length equals 13 residues. V was shortened by 4 bases and J by 7 bases, with 13 bases between the two germline ends. Germline V gives CDR1 DFQATT, CDR2 SNEGSKA (reference sequence). The CDR3 DNA follows: TGCAGTGCTACCGACCCCGGGGTCGGGGAGCTGTTTTTT. Its protein is CSATDPGVGELFF.

This chain joins TRBV5-1 and TRBJ2-2; the D gene could be TRBD1 or TRBD2 (5 bases each). The V gene's germline CDR1 is SGHRS and CDR2 YFSETQ. CDR3 size: 17 residues. Between the trimmed V and J ends, which lost 2 bases and 0 bases, there was a span of 14 bases. The CDR3 is CASSFITGRTNTGELFF. CDR3 DNA sequence: TGCGCCAGCAGCTTTATAACGGGACGGACGAACACCGGGGAGCTGTTTTTT.

This chain links TRBV5-1 with TRBJ2-7, with D possibly matching TRBD1 (6 bases). V gave up 0 bases and J gave up 3 bases, with 16 bases separating them. The CDR3 length is 16 residues. CDR1 SGHRS and CDR2 YFSETQ come from the germline V gene. This CDR3 is CASSLGFRTVLYEQYF. The CDR3 DNA is TGCGCCAGCAGCTTGGGTTTCCGGACAGTTCTCTACGAGCAGTACTTC.

The table lists this clonotype with many counts. Germline is not matched at one junction end, which may reflect a read error. This chain joins TRBV7-7 and TRBJ2-1, with a possible D match to TRBD2 (5 bases). This CDR3 region has 17 residues. The V gene's germline CDR1 is SSHAT and CDR2 FNYEAQ (reference sequence). CDR3 in DNA: TGTGCTAGCAGCTTAGATTCGGGCGGGTCCCTCCGAAATGAGCAGTTCTTC. As protein: CASSLDSGGSLRNEQFF. The variable domain in full, completed from reference TRBV7-7 and TRBJ2-1, reads GAGVSQSPRYKVTKRGQDVTLRCDPISSHATLYWYQQALGQGPEFLTYFNYEAQPDKSGLPSDRFSAERPEGSISTLTIQRTEQRDSAMYRCASSLDSGGSLRNEQFFGPGTRLTVL.

The V and J genes are TRBV27 and TRBJ1-2; perhaps TRBD1 as D (5 bases). Per germline, CDR1 MNHEY and CDR2 SMNVEV (reference sequence). Trimming left V 6 bases short and J 8 bases short, with 19 bases between. The CDR3 sequence is 14 residues long. CDR3 sequence: CASSLNPGPKGYTF. CDR3 DNA: TGTGCCAGCAGCTTAAATCCGGGGCCAAAGGGCTACACCTTC.

This clonotype occurred a few times. The V call is TRBV6-1, the J call TRBJ2-4, with D perhaps matching TRBD1 or TRBD2 (5 bases each). Looked up from germline, CDR1 is MNHNS and CDR2 is SASEGT. V gave up 5 bases and J gave up 1 base, with 15 bases separating them. This CDR3 has 16 amino acids. The DNA of the CDR3 is TGTGCCAGCAGTCCGGGACCGATGCCTGCCAAAAACATTCAGTACTTC. Translating it yields CASSPGPMPAKNIQYF.

The chain uses TRBV14 and TRBJ2-5, with a weak D call TRBD1 (6 bases). The germline CDR1 and CDR2 sequences are SGHDN and FVKESK. The CDR3 consists of 16 residues. Trimming took off 0 bases at V and 3 bases at J, with 14 bases between the two ends. The DNA for the CDR3 is TGTGCCAGCAGCCAAGATTGGGACAAGGGGAAAGAGACCCAGTACTTC. This translates into CASSQDWDKGKETQYF.

This chain links TRBV6-5 with TRBJ1-1; TRBD1 agrees at 9 bases. The CDR3 length is 15 residues. CDR1 is MNHEY, CDR2 SVGAGI, per germline. V lost 1 base, J lost 5 bases, and 5 bases stayed unmatched. The CDR3 reads CASSYYGTGRTEAFF. DNA of the CDR3: TGTGCCAGCAGTTACTATGGGACAGGGAGGACTGAAGCTTTCTTT.

The V and J genes are TRBV12-3 or TRBV12-4 and TRBJ1-1; D unclear. The ends were cut back, 6 bases at V and 5 bases at J, with 10 bases in the middle. The CDR3 runs 12 residues. The CDR3 region is CASRYGGTEAFF. The CDR3 coding sequence is TGTGCCAGCAGGTATGGAGGGACTGAAGCTTTCTTT.

The sample holds a few counts of this clonotype. The genes are TRBV10-3 and TRBJ2-7; D is unresolved. Germline V lookup: CDR1 ENHRY, CDR2 SYGVKD. Trimming removed 3 bases at V and 2 bases at J, with 5 bases between. This CDR3 has 12 residues. The CDR3 sequence is CAISDRTYEQYF. For the CDR3, the DNA is TGTGCCATCAGTGACAGGACCTACGAGCAGTACTTC.

In its sample, this clonotype was seen a few times. The chain employs TRBV10-3 and TRBJ2-3, with 7 bases fitting TRBD2. The V gene end was trimmed by 5 bases and the J gene end by 6 bases; junction bases not matched to a gene: 26. This CDR3 is built from 20 residues. Germline CDR1 ENHRY, CDR2 SYGVKD. The CDR3, as DNA: TGTGCCATCAGTATTCGGGCCCAGACCAGCGGGAATATGATATCCGATACGCAGTATTTT. Amino acids: CAISIRAQTSGNMISDTQYF.

This clonotype was counted at least ten times. This chain uses TRBV7-9 with TRBJ2-2; D uncertain. The CDR3 is 11 residues long. V lost 4 bases and J 6 bases, leaving 3 bases between the germline ends. Germline CDR1 SEHNR, CDR2 FQNEAQ (reference sequence). The CDR3 region is CASSSSGELFF. In nucleotides, the CDR3 is TGTGCCAGCAGCTCTTCCGGGGAGCTGTTTTTT.

The chain employs TRBV28 and TRBJ2-7; 9 nucleotides align to TRBD2. Trimming at V came to 5 bases and at J to 4 bases, leaving 9 bases not matched to a gene. CDR3 length: 15 residues. CDR1 and CDR2 from the germline V gene are MDHEN and SYDVKM. The CDR3 nucleotides read TGTGCCAGCAGTCAGGGAGTAGCGGGAGAGTACGAGCAGTACTTC. Its protein product is CASSQGVAGEYEQYF.

This clonotype was found a few times. The rearrangement joins TRBV5-5 to TRBJ1-4, with a tentative D call TRBD1 (5 bases). V was clipped by 4 bases and J by 7 bases, with 20 bases between them. The CDR3 has 16 amino acids. From germline, CDR1 is SGHKS and CDR2 YYEKEE (reference sequence). In nucleotides, the CDR3 is TGTGCCAGCAGCCAAACGAAAGAACGGGACGGTGAAAAACTGTTTTTT. The encoded protein is CASSQTKERDGEKLFF.

This clonotype was detected a few times. The chain employs TRBV7-2 and TRBJ2-1, with 9 bases lining up with TRBD2. CDR3 size: 15 residues. Germline V gene sequence: CDR1 SGHTA, CDR2 FQGNSA. J was trimmed by 4 bases and V by 8 bases; bases with no gene match: 9. The CDR3 DNA is TGTGCCAGCTTTTTGTCTAGCGGGACTTACAATGAGCAGTTCTTC. It codes for CASFLSSGTYNEQFF.